Below, 13 T cell receptor beta chains from the same sample are listed, as sequenced in a study of blood T cells in healthy people across ages. The authors ran a second PCR of roughly 6 to 12 cycles using a sample-barcoded 5' primer and a J-beta primer mix. TCRdb re-analysed the 5' RACE reads in MiXCR, keeping a single row per CDR3 protein. The repertoire holds about a million distinct CDR3 sequences, with 45% to 60% as singletons. The source material was blood. All receptors derive from a woman aged 55-70 years in good health.

In its sample, this clonotype was seen a few times. The rearrangement uses TRBV5-1 and TRBJ2-7; D ambiguous. V was pared by 0 bases and J by 3 bases, with 7 bases between. Germline V gene data show CDR1 as SGHRS and CDR2 as YFSETQ. The CDR3 length is 13 residues. DNA of the CDR3: TGCGCCAGCAGCTTGGAGGGTTTCTACGAGCAGTACTTC. The encoded protein is CASSLEGFYEQYF.

This chain joins TRBV11-2 and TRBJ1-1; maybe TRBD1 (5 bases). Germline assignment: CDR1 SGHAT and CDR2 FQNNGV. This CDR3 comprises 15 residues. Between the trimmed V and J ends, which lost 1 base and 7 bases, there was a span of 16 bases. The CDR3: CASSLVVGTRGEAFF. CDR3 DNA sequence: TGTGCCAGCAGCTTAGTGGTGGGGACTAGGGGTGAAGCTTTCTTT.

This chain joins TRBV28 and TRBJ2-6; 7 bases line up with TRBD2. Germline CDR1 MDHEN, CDR2 SYDVKM. This CDR3 is built from 19 residues. Trimming removed 6 bases from V and 0 bases from J; junction bases left unmatched: 14. This chain's CDR3 is CASSQYSLGGSSGANVLTF. CDR3 DNA: TGTGCCAGCAGCCAATACTCGCTCGGCGGGAGCTCTGGGGCCAACGTCCTGACTTTC.

The genes are TRBV20-1 and TRBJ2-4; 7 positions match TRBD1. After removal of 3 bases from V and 13 bases from J, the junction contained 15 bases not matched to a gene. CDR1 is DFQATT and CDR2 is SNEGSKA in the germline V gene (reference sequence). The CDR3 covers 14 residues. The CDR3 coding sequence is TGCAGTGCTAGCCGAATAGGGACAGCTGGGGAGCAGTACTTC. Amino acids: CSASRIGTAGEQYF.

A note on this clonotype: This may arise from a read error, as a much more abundant clone is one base away. The J gene is TRBJ2-5, the V gene TRBV20-1; D gene ambiguous. TRBJ2-1 matches the DNA end more closely, so the J call is doubtful. Germline-derived CDR1 and CDR2 are DFQATT and SNEGSKA (reference sequence). This CDR3 has 11 amino acids. The CDR3 here is CSAVRQETQFF. The CDR3 coding sequence is TGCAGTGCTGTACGCCAAGAGACCCAGTTCTTC.

The chain joins TRBV5-5 to TRBJ1-2; TRBD1 matches 7 bases. There are 14 residues in the CDR3. V shed 4 bases and J 8 bases; nucleotides not matched to a gene: 11. Per the germline V gene, CDR1 is SGHKS and CDR2 is YYEKEE (reference sequence). CDR3 amino acids: CASSEPGQTVGYTF. As DNA, the CDR3 is TGTGCCAGCAGCGAACCGGGACAGACGGTCGGCTACACCTTC.

The chain uses TRBV18 and TRBJ2-7, with 7 bases aligning to TRBD2. V shed 2 bases and J 0 bases; nucleotides not matched to a gene: 7. CDR1 and CDR2 (germline): KGHSH, LQKENI. This CDR3 is 16 amino acids long. The CDR3 here is CASSPSRGVSSYEQYF. The CDR3 nucleotides are TGTGCCAGCTCACCAAGCCGGGGGGTTAGCTCCTACGAGCAGTACTTC.

This clonotype was counted between two and nine times. The rearrangement links TRBV7-9 to TRBJ2-1; D remains ambiguous. The CDR3 is 13 amino acids. Deletions cut 8 bases from V and 7 bases from J, with 15 bases between. Germline V lookup: CDR1 SEHNR, CDR2 FQNEAQ (reference sequence). The CDR3 sequence is CASGFLAVNEQFF. The CDR3 DNA follows: TGTGCCAGCGGGTTCCTTGCCGTGAATGAGCAGTTCTTC.

The gene calls are TRBV5-1 and TRBJ2-7; D unclear. CDR1 SGHRS and CDR2 YFSETQ come from the germline V gene. V was clipped by 4 bases and J by 4 bases, with 15 bases between them. This CDR3 contains 14 residues. The CDR3 nucleotides are TGCGCCAGCAGCCTTTTCCGGCCTCCGTACGAGCAGTACTTC. Encoded protein: CASSLFRPPYEQYF.

This chain's CDR3 is CASSFIARGSAPDTQYF. The DNA for the CDR3 is TGTGCCAGCAGCTTCATTGCACGCGGGAGTGCCCCAGATACGCAGTATTTT. The rearrangement uses TRBV7-9 and TRBJ2-3; 7 nucleotides align to TRBD2. CDR1 and CDR2 from the germline V gene are SEHNR and FQNEAQ (reference sequence). This CDR3 is built from 17 residues. After removal of 3 bases from V and 4 bases from J, the junction contained 13 bases not matched to a gene.

This chain uses TRBV28 with TRBJ1-5; D unclear. This CDR3 has 16 amino acids. V lost 3 bases and J 6 bases, leaving 18 bases between the germline ends. Germline V gene lookup returns CDR1 MDHEN and CDR2 SYDVKM. The CDR3: CASSFVSWRAGQPQHF. As DNA, the CDR3 is TGTGCCAGCAGTTTTGTTTCTTGGAGGGCGGGTCAGCCCCAGCATTTT.

The V call is TRBV20-1, the J call TRBJ2-7; 12 nucleotides agree with TRBD1. The CDR3 runs to 15 residues. Germline values: CDR1 DFQATT, CDR2 SNEGSKA (reference sequence). J was trimmed by 5 bases and V by 6 bases; bases with no gene match: 11. The CDR3 DNA is TGCAGTGCAAGCGGGACAGGGGGCTTTAAGGACGAGCAGTACTTC. This encodes CSASGTGGFKDEQYF.

This clonotype showed up many times. The J gene is TRBJ2-7, the V gene TRBV5-6; no definite D call. The CDR3 runs 13 residues. Trimming stripped 2 bases from V and 1 base from J, with 7 bases between. Germline assignment: CDR1 SGHDT and CDR2 YYEEEE. This chain's CDR3 is CASSFTGSYEQYF. CDR3 DNA: TGTGCCAGCAGCTTTACCGGGTCCTACGAGCAGTACTTC.